This TCR beta chain was sequenced in a study of control samples from healthy donors and cancer patients. The V gene end was trimmed by 4 bases and the J gene end by 0 bases; junction bases not matched to a gene: 5. This CDR3 has 16 amino acids. CDR1 is MNHEY, CDR2 SVGEGT, per germline. The table came from immunoSEQ multiplex PCR; TCRdb's copy has only in-frame clones and leaves some out. Seen here are approximately 110,000 clones, about 89% observed once, and the top ten hold 7.8%. The TCR comes from a young woman in good health. V usage is TRBV6-2 or TRBV6-3 and J usage is TRBJ1-5, with 8 bases identical to TRBD1. Specimen: blood. As DNA, the CDR3 is TGTGCCAGCAGTTCCATGGACAGGGATAGCAATCAGCCCCAGCATTTT. It specifies CASSSMDRDSNQPQHF.